This T cell receptor (beta chain) was captured by sequencing in a study of T cells after yellow fever vaccination. General study results and limits: Contaminants from the bulk population, in the form of abundant clonotypes, could be found in FACS-sorted repertoires. Subsequent booster samples again held most clones from primary vaccination (under 98% CD4, 88% CD8). A weaker secondary response peaked on day 5, the primary on day 15.

TCR cDNA was made by 5'RACE template switching, adding a universal primer site and UMIs. A single record per CDR3 protein comes from TCRdb applying MiXCR to the 5' RACE reads. The sample has hundreds of thousands of distinct CDR3 sequences; more than 8.5% are singletons. Germline-derived CDR1 and CDR2 are LGHDT and YNNKEL (reference sequence). V was clipped by 2 bases and J by 6 bases, with 7 bases between them. The CDR3 runs 12 residues. Comments on this clonotype: What it binds is unknown.

The TCR sequence derives from a young man who received the YFV17D yellow fever vaccine. The rearrangement uses TRBV3-1 and TRBJ1-1; D not resolved. The sample here was PBMCs, taken on the day of the first yellow fever vaccination. The CDR3 DNA follows: TGTGCCAGCAGCCAAAAAGGAGCTGAAGCTTTCTTT. Translated: CASSQKGAEAFF.